This T cell receptor (beta chain) was recovered during a study of blood T cell repertoires in COVID-19. Study-level background: Samples taken during acute and convalescent COVID-19 were collected in the United States, Italy and Spain. PBMCs, B-cell-depleted T cells, or T cells provided the cDNA or gDNA that made up the material.

In the source study's methods: Using reference gene primer amplification, nucleated cell counts were estimated. This table comes from immunoSEQ multiplex PCR, and its TCRdb copy is limited to in-frame clones, with some not included. D and trimming come from the DNA, and the V and J calls and clone size come from that table. Here the sample spans 300,000 to 400,000 clones, 80% to 90% being singletons. The cohort comprised adults aged 18 to 89 years residing in about two dozen US areas. The CDR3 is 13 amino acids. Trimming removed 0 bases at V and 7 bases at J, with 9 bases between. The germline gives CDR1 LGHDT, CDR2 YNNKEL (reference sequence).

The sequenced sample was PBMCs or T cells enriched from blood (not recorded which). This chain links TRBV3-1 (or the pseudogene TRBV3-2) with TRBJ1-1; TRBD1 is a possible D gene (5 bases). The sequence came from a woman between 40 and 50 years old with acute COVID-19. The CDR3 sequence is CASSQDGRGEAFF. The CDR3 nucleotides are TGTGCCAGCAGCCAAGATGGAAGGGGTGAAGCTTTCTTT.